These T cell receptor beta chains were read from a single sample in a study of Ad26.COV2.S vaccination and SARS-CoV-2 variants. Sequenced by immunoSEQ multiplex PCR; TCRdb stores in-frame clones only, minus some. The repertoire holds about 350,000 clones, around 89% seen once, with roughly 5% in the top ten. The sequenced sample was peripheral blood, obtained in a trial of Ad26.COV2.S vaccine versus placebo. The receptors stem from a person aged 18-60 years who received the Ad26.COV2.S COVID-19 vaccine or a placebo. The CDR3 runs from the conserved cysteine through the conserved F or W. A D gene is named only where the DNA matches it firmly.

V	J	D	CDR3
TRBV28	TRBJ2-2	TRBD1	CASRSLGQGSTGELFF
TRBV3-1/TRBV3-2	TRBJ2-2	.	CASSERQAGELFF
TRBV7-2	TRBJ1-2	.	CASSLGMSGSNYGYTF
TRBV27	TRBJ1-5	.	CAIAGDYSNQPQHF
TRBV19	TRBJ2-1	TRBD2	CASSLTLDWWGALAGTHNEQFF
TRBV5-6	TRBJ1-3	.	CASSGPTGDFSGNTIYF
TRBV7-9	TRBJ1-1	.	CASSLMGNTEAFF
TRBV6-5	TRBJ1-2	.	CASNSALNYGYTF
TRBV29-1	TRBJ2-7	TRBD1	CSVEDRTGGGYEQYF
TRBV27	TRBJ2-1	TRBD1	CASSLVTGYKGEQFF
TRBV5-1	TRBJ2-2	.	CASSPSGENTGELFF
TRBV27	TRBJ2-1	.	CASSLSGGYNEQFF
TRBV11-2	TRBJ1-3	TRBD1	CASSLGPGQGISGNTIYF
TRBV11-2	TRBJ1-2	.	CASSLWGSYGYTF
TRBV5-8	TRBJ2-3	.	CASSLGQSTDTQYF
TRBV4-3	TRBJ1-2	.	CASSQEGGFGYGYTF
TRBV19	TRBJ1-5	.	CASSILLSNQPQHF
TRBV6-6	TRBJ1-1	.	CASTEGGLGAFF
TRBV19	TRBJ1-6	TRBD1	CASRLDRADGSPLHF
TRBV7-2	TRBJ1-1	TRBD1	CASSSGTGGYTEAFF
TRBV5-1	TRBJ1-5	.	CASSFGVNQPQHF
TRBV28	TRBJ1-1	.	CASSFPRQRRSTEAFF
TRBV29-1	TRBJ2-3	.	CSVVWDVSTDTQYF
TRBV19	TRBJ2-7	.	CASSIQGTSYEQYF
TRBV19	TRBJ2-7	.	CASSNRVYRDISYEQYF
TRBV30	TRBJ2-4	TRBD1	CAWSADRGAKNIQYF
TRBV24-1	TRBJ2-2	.	CATGGGVEHRGAVF
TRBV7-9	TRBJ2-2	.	CASSLDQNTGELFF
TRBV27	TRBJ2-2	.	CASSPPWAYGDTGELFF
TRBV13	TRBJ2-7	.	CASSFGSKLDHEQYF
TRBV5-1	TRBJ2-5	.	CASSLGGRETQYF